This T cell receptor (beta chain) was captured by sequencing in a study of cytomegalovirus exposure and HLA in healthy donors. This clone has more than one count but fewer than ten. Primers for the PCR totalled 60 Vbeta and 13 Jbeta. Repertoires were generated with immunoSEQ multiplex PCR, while TCRdb's copy carries only in-frame clones and drops some. The sample lists over 150,000 clones; around four fifths were seen once. Sequenced material: PBMCs. This receptor was obtained from a male donor in good health and CMV-seropositive.

The CDR3 loop is CASRADRGGTEAFF. As DNA, the CDR3 is TGTGCCAGCAGGGCCGACAGGGGAGGCACTGAAGCTTTCTTT. V usage is TRBV2 and J usage is TRBJ1-1; 8 nucleotides agree with TRBD1. V shed 6 bases, J shed 4 bases, and the junction held 7 bases outside the gene matches. The germline CDR1 and CDR2 sequences are SNHLY and FYNNEI. The CDR3 contains 14 residues.